This T cell receptor (beta chain) emerged from a study of T cell responses to AZD1222 COVID-19 vaccine. Points from the study as a whole: Repertoire sampling was restricted to post-peak T cell response timepoints.

Only in-frame clones appear in the TCRdb table, and some are missing; sequencing was by immunoSEQ multiplex PCR. The sample records approximately 140,000 clones, about 91% being singletons. The CDR3 spans 16 residues. The V end lost 4 bases, the J end lost 2 bases, and 14 bases lay between the germline ends. CDR1 MNHEY and CDR2 SVGAGI come from the germline V gene. A word on this clone: Its antigen is as yet unknown.

This rearrangement joins TRBV6-5 to TRBJ1-4, with a weak D call TRBD1 (6 bases). The sequence was collected from an adult who received the AZD1222 COVID-19 vaccine. Sequenced here: peripheral blood, sampled 28 days after the second AZD1222 dose. CDR3 protein: CASSWAGEGTNEKLFF. The CDR3 bases are TGTGCCAGCAGTTGGGCAGGGGAGGGCACTAATGAAAAACTGTTTTTT.